One and the same sample provided the 24 T cell receptor beta chains below, sequenced in a study of beta chain features in type 1 diabetes (dated by TCRdb to 2016 to 2018). Libraries came from the immunoSEQ multiplex PCR assay. The entire amount of isolated RNA was reverse transcribed using the High Capacity cDNA Reverse Transcription Kit, so the sequenced TCRB transcripts were expressed ones. TCRdb carries this immuneACCESS record with in-frame sequences only. Its versions omit some clonotypes, under half of them owing to an unresolved V gene in the studies checked, with the rest unexplained. A total of 400,000 to 500,000 clones appear in this sample, around 14% of them only once. The leading ten clones occupy 0.035% to 0.045% of the sample. The sample consisted of naive CD4+ T cells from blood. Explained via the paper, the cell subset or site label denotes: true naive CD4+ T cells. The source of these receptors is a man aged 30 to 39 in good health.

A few counts support this clone. This chain joins TRBV29-1 and TRBJ2-7; tentative D call: TRBD1 (5 bases). The CDR3 runs 13 residues. Looked up from germline, CDR1 is SQVTM and CDR2 is ANQGSEA. CDR3 nucleotides: TGCACCCGCCCAATGCGCAGGGTCCACGAGCAGTACGTC. It is translated as CTRPMRRVHEQYV.

This chain links TRBV13 with TRBJ1-4; tentative D call: TRBD1 (6 bases). CDR3 length: 14 amino acids. The germline gives CDR1 PRHDT, CDR2 FYEKMQ (reference sequence). Trimming pared 3 bases from V and 8 bases from J, leaving 13 bases between. The CDR3 spells CASSLRQDGEKLFF. The CDR3 nucleotides read TGTGCCAGCAGCTTGAGACAGGATGGCGAAAAACTGTTTTTT.

This clone was found a few times. The chain combines TRBV11-2 with TRBJ2-3, with no clear D. Germline V gives CDR1 SGHAT, CDR2 FQNNGV. V was trimmed by 2 bases and J by 2 bases, leaving 11 bases between them. The length of the CDR3 is 15 residues. CDR3: CASSLLGISTDTQYF. The CDR3 nucleotides are TGTGCCAGCAGCTTACTTGGTATTTCCACAGATACGCAGTATTTT.

DNA of the CDR3: TGTGCCAGCAGCTTAGAAGGGGCAGGCTACAATGAGCAGTTCTTC. Protein product: CASSLEGAGYNEQFF. V gene TRBV11-2 combines with J gene TRBJ2-1; D is possibly TRBD1 (5 bases). This CDR3 is 15 amino acids long. Germline V CDR1 and CDR2: SGHAT, FQNNGV. Trimming removed 0 bases at V and 3 bases at J, with 9 bases between.

In this sample, this clone turned up a few times. This sequence joins TRBV13 and TRBJ1-2; D not resolved. Germline V CDR1 and CDR2: PRHDT, FYEKMQ (reference sequence). The V gene lost 2 bases and the J gene lost 0 bases, with 10 bases spanning the gap. The CDR3 runs 15 residues. The CDR3 region has the DNA TGTGCCAGCAGCTTATGGTACGAAGCTAACTATGGCTACACCTTC. It codes for CASSLWYEANYGYTF.

The chain is built from TRBV10-3 and TRBJ2-5, with D possibly being TRBD2 (5 bases). The CDR3 spans 16 residues. Trimming left V 3 bases short and J 3 bases short, with 17 bases between. CDR1 and CDR2 from the germline V gene are ENHRY and SYGVKD. Here the CDR3 DNA reads TGTGCCATCAGTGAAGGACGAGGGAGTAGTAAAGAGACCCAGTACTTC. This sequence encodes CAISEGRGSSKETQYF.

V gene TRBV18 combines with J gene TRBJ2-4, with TRBD2 identical over 11 bases. Looked up from germline, CDR1 is KGHSH and CDR2 is LQKENI. This CDR3 has 16 residues. With V trimmed by 4 bases and J by 2 bases, 4 bases remained unmatched. CDR3 DNA sequence: TGTGCCAGCTCACTCACTAGCGGGAGTTCCAAAAACATTCAGTACTTC. Protein product: CASSLTSGSSKNIQYF.

V is TRBV7-9 and J is TRBJ2-5, with TRBD1 matching over 7 bases. Per germline, CDR1 SEHNR and CDR2 FQNEAQ (reference sequence). The CDR3 sequence is 13 residues long. V lost 5 bases to trimming and J lost 4 bases; unmatched junction nucleotides: 4. CDR3 nucleotides: TGTGCCAGCAGCCACAGGGGAATAGAGACCCAGTACTTC. Translation: CASSHRGIETQYF.

This clone was seen many times. The rearrangement joins TRBV25-1 to TRBJ2-1, with D maybe TRBD2 (6 bases). CDR1 and CDR2 (germline): MGHDK, SYGVNS. With 1 base removed from V and 5 bases from J, the gap between germline ends came to 9 bases. This CDR3 comprises 14 residues. This CDR3 reads CASSELRGNNEQFF. Written as DNA, the CDR3 is TGTGCCAGCAGTGAATTACGGGGGAACAATGAGCAGTTCTTC.

In its sample, this clone was seen a few times. This sequence joins TRBV19 and TRBJ2-1, with D perhaps matching TRBD2 (5 bases). V lost 3 bases to trimming and J lost 4 bases, with 10 bases between them. The CDR3 covers 14 residues. Germline V gene data show CDR1 as LNHDA and CDR2 as SQIVND (reference sequence). The CDR3 protein is CASSIGLAYNEQFF. CDR3 DNA sequence: TGTGCCAGTAGTATTGGTCTAGCTTACAATGAGCAGTTCTTC.

The rearrangement links TRBV7-2 to TRBJ1-1; no clear D gene. Trimming cost V 11 bases and J 3 bases, with 16 bases left between them. There are 13 residues in the CDR3. Germline CDR1 and CDR2: SGHTA and FQGNSA. CDR3 protein: CASVPVAYTEAFF. In DNA form, the CDR3 reads TGTGCCTCCGTCCCGGTAGCGTACACTGAAGCTTTCTTT. Variable domain in full (rest from reference TRBV7-2 and TRBJ1-1): GAGVSQSPSNKVTEKGKDVELRCDPISGHTALYWYRQSLGQGLEFLIYFQGNSAPDKSGLPSDRFSAERTGGSVSTLTIQRTQQEDSAVYLCASVPVAYTEAFFGQGTRLTVV.

This clone was picked up a small number of times. This chain joins TRBV18 and TRBJ2-5; D call uncertain. Between the trimmed V and J ends, which lost 4 bases and 3 bases, there was a span of 9 bases. The length of the CDR3 is 13 residues. Germline values: CDR1 KGHSH, CDR2 LQKENI. The CDR3 sequence is CASSQGFKETQYF. The CDR3 nucleotides read TGTGCCAGCTCACAAGGATTTAAAGAGACCCAGTACTTC.

This sequence joins TRBV7-2 and TRBJ1-2, with D tentatively TRBD1 (6 bases). V gave up 5 bases and J gave up 5 bases, with 9 bases separating them. Germline V lookup: CDR1 SGHTA, CDR2 FQGNSA. The CDR3 runs 12 residues. The CDR3 protein is CASSKGQYGYTF. The CDR3 DNA follows: TGTGCCAGCAGCAAAGGACAGTATGGCTACACCTTC.

This clone was found a few times. The V gene is TRBV7-9, the J gene TRBJ2-1; 11 nucleotides line up with TRBD2. Germline trimming cut 4 bases from V and 2 bases from J; bases unmatched to any gene: 10. Germline V gives CDR1 SEHNR, CDR2 FQNEAQ (reference sequence). CDR3 size: 18 residues. In nucleotides, the CDR3 is TGTGCCAGCAGCTGGCTAGCGGGAGGTTACCTCACCTACAATGAGCAGTTCTTC. It yields the protein CASSWLAGGYLTYNEQFF.

This clone turned up a few times. The chain has TRBV7-9 and TRBJ2-3; TRBD2 aligns across 10 bases. Germline CDR1 reads SEHNR; CDR2 reads FQNEAQ (reference sequence). CDR3 length equals 16 residues. V shed 5 bases and J 6 bases; nucleotides not matched to a gene: 11. CDR3 sequence reads: CASSRASGGHRDTQYF. The CDR3 nucleotides read TGTGCCAGCAGCCGGGCTAGCGGGGGACACAGGGATACGCAGTATTTT.

This CDR3 reads CASTSGGSSYEQYV. CDR3 DNA: TGTGCCAGCACGAGCGGGGGAAGCTCCTACGAGCAGTACGTC. The chain recombines TRBV28 with TRBJ2-7, with 8 positions matching TRBD2. Germline loops: CDR1 MDHEN, CDR2 SYDVKM. The length of the CDR3 is 14 residues. V lost 7 bases, J lost 0 bases, and 5 bases stayed unmatched.

V is TRBV2 and J is TRBJ1-2; 8 bases align to TRBD1. The V gene end was trimmed by 3 bases and the J gene end by 7 bases; junction bases not matched to a gene: 10. The CDR3 covers 15 residues. Germline V gene data show CDR1 as SNHLY and CDR2 as FYNNEI. The CDR3 nucleotides are TGTGCCAGCAGTGAGTCAGGGGGCAATCTCTCTGGCTACACCTTC. It is translated as CASSESGGNLSGYTF.

The rearrangement links TRBV5-1 to TRBJ2-3, with D maybe TRBD2 (5 bases). Germline V lookup: CDR1 SGHRS, CDR2 YFSETQ. Trimming took 2 bases from V and 0 from J, leaving 10 bases between them. The CDR3 loop spans 15 amino acids. CDR3 in amino acids: CASSFRGISTDTQYF. The DNA of the CDR3 is TGCGCCAGCAGCTTTAGAGGGATTAGCACAGATACGCAGTATTTT.

The CDR3 loop is CASSRHVAGGSGYTF. The CDR3 nucleotides read TGTGCCAGCAGTAGGCATGTTGCAGGGGGCTCTGGCTACACCTTC. This sequence joins TRBV6-5 and TRBJ1-2; 8 nucleotides line up with TRBD1. The CDR3 is 15 residues long. Germline CDR1 MNHEY, CDR2 SVGAGI. V lost 5 bases and J lost 7; bases outside the gene matches: 12.

The CDR3 DNA reads TGCGCCAGCAGCTTACAAGGACCCTGGAACTTAGGCACAGATACGCAGTATTTT. It encodes CASSLQGPWNLGTDTQYF. The chain has TRBV5-1 and TRBJ2-3; D is ambiguous. This CDR3 contains 18 residues. Per germline, CDR1 SGHRS and CDR2 YFSETQ. V dropped 2 bases and J dropped 1 base, with 20 bases sitting between them.

The chain employs TRBV5-1 and TRBJ1-1; 8 bases map to TRBD1. The CDR3 is 13 amino acids. With V trimmed by 2 bases and J by 10 bases, 7 bases remained unmatched. From germline, CDR1 is SGHRS and CDR2 YFSETQ. The CDR3 protein is CASSLAGGNGAFF. CDR3 sequence (DNA): TGCGCCAGCAGCTTAGCAGGGGGCAATGGAGCTTTCTTT.

V and J are TRBV7-3 and TRBJ2-1, with D perhaps TRBD2 (6 bases). Germline V gene data show CDR1 as SGHTA and CDR2 as FQGTGA. V shed 5 bases and J shed 12 bases, with 26 bases lying between them. The CDR3 spans 16 residues. CDR3 DNA: TGTGCCAGCAGCCCATTGGGGGGTACTGCACCTCAAGGGCAGTTCTTC. It translates to CASSPLGGTAPQGQFF.

There are a few counts of this clone. V is TRBV15 and J is TRBJ2-5; TRBD2 agrees at 9 bases. The V segment lost 6 bases and the J segment 5 bases; nucleotides outside the gene matches: 4. The V gene's germline CDR1 is LNHNV and CDR2 YYDKDF (reference sequence). The CDR3 is 13 residues long. CDR3 region: CATRTSGAETQYF. CDR3 nucleotide sequence: TGTGCCACCAGGACTAGCGGCGCGGAGACCCAGTACTTC.

The rearrangement uses TRBV29-1 and TRBJ2-7, with D unresolved. V lost 4 bases to trimming and J lost 1 base, with 8 bases between them. Germline CDR1 and CDR2: SQVTM and ANQGSEA. The CDR3 sequence is 12 residues long. The CDR3 region is CSVVVESYEQYV. DNA for the CDR3: TGCAGCGTTGTTGTGGAGTCCTACGAGCAGTACGTC.